A selection of T cell receptor beta chains follows, all from one sample in a study of blood T cell repertoires in COVID-19. The assay was immunoSEQ multiplex PCR, and TCRdb's table has in-frame clones only and misses some. The sample contains roughly 130,000 clones, 65% to 80% of which appear only once. The sequencing input was peripheral blood. The source of these receptors is a man in his fifties with acute or convalescent COVID-19. The CDR3 runs from the conserved cysteine through the conserved F or W. Each record gives: J gene, D gene, V gene, clone size, CDR3 protein, CDR3 DNA. A D gene is named only where the DNA matches it firmly. The size entry is marked missing in some rows and otherwise reads once, few, many or a size class.

>TRBJ1-1|.|TRBV29-1|.
CSVEGRGEAFF
TGCAGCGTTGAGGGCAGGGGTGAAGCTTTCTTT
>TRBJ2-3|.|TRBV19|.
CASSSGGDTQYF
TGTGCCAGTAGTTCTGGGGGGGATACGCAGTATTTT
>TRBJ1-2|.|TRBV19|.
CASSIATTTSGGYTF
TGTGCCAGTAGTATAGCTACCACAACTTCAGGGGGCTACACCTTC
>TRBJ2-4|TRBD2|TRBV4-2|.
CASSQDAWDGGTLAKNIQYF
TGTGCCAGCAGCCAAGATGCGTGGGACGGGGGGACGCTAGCCAAAAACATTCAGTACTTC
>TRBJ2-5|.|TRBV28|.
CASSLWSGSEETQYF
TGTGCCAGCAGTTTATGGTCAGGCTCCGAAGAGACCCAGTACTTC
>TRBJ1-1|.|TRBV7-9|once
CASSFDRQTEAFF
TGTGCCAGCAGCTTCGACAGGCAAACTGAAGCTTTCTTT
>TRBJ2-3|.|TRBV5-1|.
CASSNEQGTDTQYF
TGCGCCAGCAGCAATGAACAGGGCACAGATACGCAGTATTTT
>TRBJ1-1|TRBD1|TRBV10-1|once
CASSYLRDRGRLEAFF
TGCGCCAGCAGTTACCTCCGGGACAGGGGGCGATTGGAAGCTTTCTTT
>TRBJ2-1|TRBD2|TRBV5-1|.
CASSARLAGSEQFF
TGCGCCAGCAGCGCTCGACTAGCGGGGAGTGAGCAGTTCTTC
>TRBJ1-2|.|TRBV5-1|.
CASSLGQPNYGYTF
TGCGCCAGCAGCTTGGGACAGCCTAACTATGGCTACACCTTC
>TRBJ2-1|TRBD2|TRBV24-1|.
CATSERTSGGYNEQFF
TGTGCCACCAGTGAAAGGACTAGCGGGGGATACAATGAGCAGTTCTTC
>TRBJ2-7|.|TRBV3-1/TRBV3-2|.
CASSPDGGLSYEQYF
TGTGCCAGCAGCCCAGATGGGGGCCTCTCCTACGAGCAGTACTTC
>TRBJ2-5|.|TRBV5-4|.
CASSLGAGDQETQYF
TGTGCCAGCAGCTTGGGGGCAGGGGATCAAGAGACCCAGTACTTC
>TRBJ2-1|TRBD2|TRBV30|few
CAWSVLAGGPNEQFF
TGTGCCTGGAGTGTTCTAGCGGGGGGGCCGAATGAGCAGTTCTTC
>TRBJ2-2|TRBD1|TRBV27|few
CASSQTTGLTGELFF
TGTGCCAGCAGTCAGACGACAGGGCTGACCGGGGAGCTGTTTTTT
>TRBJ1-2|.|TRBV28|.
CASTKGGQLYGYTF
TGTGCCAGCACCAAGGGGGGGCAACTCTATGGCTACACCTTC
>TRBJ2-7|TRBD1|TRBV18|.
CASSPTGVYEQYF
TGTGCCAGCTCCCCGACAGGGGTATACGAGCAGTACTTC
>TRBJ2-5|TRBD1|TRBV5-8|.
CASSTGQGRETQYF
TGTGCCAGCAGCACCGGACAGGGGCGGGAGACCCAGTACTTC
>TRBJ1-1|.|TRBV6-6|.
CASSYGVRERNTEAFF
TGTGCCAGCAGTTACGGAGTCAGGGAAAGGAACACTGAAGCTTTCTTT
>TRBJ1-2|.|TRBV7-9|.
CASSLGQGGDGYTF
TGTGCCAGCAGCTTAGGGCAGGGCGGCGATGGCTACACCTTC
>TRBJ2-5|TRBD2|TRBV11-2|.
CASSFQTAGEGETQYF
TGTGCCAGCAGCTTCCAGACAGCGGGGGAGGGAGAGACCCAGTACTTC
>TRBJ2-5|TRBD2|TRBV5-1|.
CASRIAGAKETQYF
TGCGCCAGCAGAATAGCGGGGGCTAAAGAGACCCAGTACTTC
>TRBJ1-2|.|TRBV12-3/TRBV12-4|few
CASKYRRGYTF
TGTGCCAGCAAATACAGGCGTGGCTACACCTTC
>TRBJ2-3|.|TRBV3-1/TRBV3-2|.
CASSQAGMSTDTQYF
TGTGCCAGCAGCCAAGCCGGGATGAGCACAGATACGCAGTATTTT
>TRBJ1-5|TRBD1|TRBV24-1|many
CATRQGNQPQHF
TGTGCCACCAGACAGGGGAATCAGCCCCAGCATTTT
>TRBJ1-5|.|TRBV21-1|.
CASSKSPQGPNQPQHF
TGTGCCAGCAGCAAAAGTCCCCAGGGGCCCAATCAGCCCCAGCATTTT
>TRBJ1-3|.|TRBV5-1|.
CASSLVNVGSSGNTIYF
TGCGCCAGCAGCTTGGTCAACGTTGGGAGCTCTGGAAACACCATATATTTT
>TRBJ1-4|.|TRBV2|.
CASRTSGGATNEKLFF
TGTGCCAGCAGAACCTCGGGGGGTGCAACTAATGAAAAACTGTTTTTT
>TRBJ2-3|TRBD2|TRBV10-3|.
CAIKGTSGGATDTQYF
TGTGCCATCAAGGGGACTAGCGGGGGGGCCACAGATACGCAGTATTTT
>TRBJ2-5|TRBD2|TRBV6-5|.
CASSTGGVTSETQYF
TGTGCCAGCAGTACGGGGGGGGTTACGTCGGAGACCCAGTACTTC
>TRBJ2-5|.|TRBV12-3/TRBV12-4|.
CASSFAETQYF
TGTGCCAGCAGTTTCGCGGAGACCCAGTACTTC
>TRBJ1-2|.|TRBV12-3/TRBV12-4|.
CASRGSSNYGYTF
TGTGCCAGCAGGGGCAGTTCTAACTATGGCTACACCTTC
>TRBJ1-3|TRBD1|TRBV5-4|once
CASSLDRGSGNTIYF
TGTGCCAGCAGCTTGGACAGGGGCTCTGGAAACACCATATATTTT
>TRBJ2-3|.|TRBV5-1|.
CASNPGGLITDTQYF
TGCGCCAGCAACCCGGGCGGGCTCATCACAGATACGCAGTATTTT
>TRBJ1-4|.|TRBV9|once
CASSPGGGINEKLFF
TGTGCCAGCAGCCCCGGTGGGGGGATCAATGAAAAACTGTTTTTT
>TRBJ2-5|TRBD2|TRBV6-6|.
CASSPGTSGGAQETQYF
TGTGCCAGCAGTCCCGGGACTAGCGGGGGGGCCCAAGAGACCCAGTACTTC
>TRBJ2-3|TRBD2|TRBV29-1|.
CSVEDRRGGTDTQYF
TGCAGCGTTGAAGATCGGCGGGGGGGCACAGATACGCAGTATTTT
>TRBJ1-4|TRBD1|TRBV25-1|.
CASSEGQIATNEKLFF
TGTGCCAGCAGTGAGGGACAGATTGCAACTAATGAAAAACTGTTTTTT
>TRBJ1-1|.|TRBV12-3/TRBV12-4|.
CASSIGQNTEAFF
TGTGCCAGCAGTATAGGACAGAACACTGAAGCTTTCTTT
>TRBJ1-2|.|TRBV7-6|.
CASSERTVVKHGYTF
TGTGCCAGCAGCGAGAGGACAGTGGTGAAACATGGCTACACCTTC
>TRBJ2-1|TRBD1|TRBV5-5|few
CASRLKGQAIYNEQFF
TGTGCCAGCAGACTCAAGGGACAGGCAATCTACAATGAGCAGTTCTTC
>TRBJ1-1|TRBD1|TRBV7-9|.
CASSSTLPRGLTEAFF
TGTGCCAGCAGCTCAACCCTTCCCAGGGGGCTGACTGAAGCTTTCTTT
>TRBJ2-1|TRBD2|TRBV2|.
CASIKGTSGGIGAYNEQFF
TGTGCCAGCATTAAAGGGACTAGCGGGGGGATTGGGGCCTACAATGAGCAGTTCTTC
>TRBJ2-1|.|TRBV5-1|.
CASTPRIQVYNEQFF
TGCGCCAGCACCCCCAGGATCCAGGTTTACAATGAGCAGTTCTTC
>TRBJ2-3|TRBD1|TRBV9|.
CASSARDRVFGTDTQYF
TGTGCCAGCAGCGCCCGGGACAGGGTCTTCGGTACAGATACGCAGTATTTT
>TRBJ1-2|.|TRBV3-1/TRBV3-2|few
CASSHSRFVVYYGYTF
TGTGCCAGCAGCCATAGCCGTTTCGTAGTATACTATGGCTACACCTTC
>TRBJ2-5|.|TRBV1|.
CTSSQVGRSTRETQYF
TGCACCAGCAGCCAAGTGGGGAGGTCGACCAGGGAGACCCAGTACTTC
>TRBJ1-2|.|TRBV10-2|.
CASSNTGGYTF
TGCGCCAGCAGTAACACAGGGGGCTACACCTTC
>TRBJ1-1|TRBD1|TRBV24-1|.
CATSDSGGAGTEAFF
TGTGCCACCAGTGATTCAGGGGGCGCGGGAACTGAAGCTTTCTTT
>TRBJ2-2|TRBD2|TRBV19|.
CASTSRGSGDTGELFF
TGTGCCAGTACCTCGAGAGGTAGCGGGGACACCGGGGAGCTGTTTTTT
>TRBJ1-6|.|TRBV3-1/TRBV3-2|.
CASSQVEGKFSSYNSPLHF
TGTGCCAGCAGCCAAGTGGAGGGAAAATTCAGCTCCTATAATTCACCCCTCCACTTT
>TRBJ2-3|TRBD1|TRBV5-1|.
CASSFRTGGLFRTDTQYF
TGCGCCAGCAGCTTCCGGACAGGGGGATTGTTTAGGACAGATACGCAGTATTTT
>TRBJ2-5|TRBD2|TRBV5-4|.
CASSLLASGGPQGAQYF
TGTGCCAGCAGCTTGCTGGCCAGCGGGGGGCCCCAAGGAGCCCAGTACTTC